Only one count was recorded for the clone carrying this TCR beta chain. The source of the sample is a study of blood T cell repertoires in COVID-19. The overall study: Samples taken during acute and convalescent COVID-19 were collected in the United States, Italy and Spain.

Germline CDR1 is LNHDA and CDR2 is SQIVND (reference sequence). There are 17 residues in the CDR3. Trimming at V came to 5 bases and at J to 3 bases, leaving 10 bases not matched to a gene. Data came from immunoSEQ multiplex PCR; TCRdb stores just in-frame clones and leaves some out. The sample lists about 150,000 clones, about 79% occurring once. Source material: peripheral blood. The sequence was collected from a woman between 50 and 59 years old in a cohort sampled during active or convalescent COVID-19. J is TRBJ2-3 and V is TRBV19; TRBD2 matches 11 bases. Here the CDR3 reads CASSVGPLAGATDTQYF. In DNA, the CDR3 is TGTGCCAGTAGTGTGGGGCCACTAGCGGGGGCTACAGATACGCAGTATTTT.